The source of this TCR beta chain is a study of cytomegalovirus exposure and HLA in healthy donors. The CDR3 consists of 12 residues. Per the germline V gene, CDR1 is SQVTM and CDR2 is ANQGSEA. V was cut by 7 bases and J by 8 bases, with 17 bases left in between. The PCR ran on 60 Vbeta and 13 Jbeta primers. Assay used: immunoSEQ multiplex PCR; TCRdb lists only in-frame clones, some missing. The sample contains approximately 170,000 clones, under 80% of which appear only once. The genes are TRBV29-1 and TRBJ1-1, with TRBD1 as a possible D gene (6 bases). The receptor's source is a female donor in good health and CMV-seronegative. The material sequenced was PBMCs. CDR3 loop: CSGSRDTTEAFF. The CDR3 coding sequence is TGCAGCGGGTCCCGGGACACAACAGAAGCTTTCTTT.